This T cell receptor beta chain appears in the sequencing data of a study of T cell changes during pregnancy in multiple sclerosis. This table comes from immunoSEQ multiplex PCR, and its TCRdb copy is limited to in-frame clones, with some not included. Here the sample spans tens of thousands of clones, approximately 93% being singletons. The V segment lost 6 bases and the J segment 3 bases; nucleotides outside the gene matches: 4. This CDR3 is 14 amino acids long. Germline V gene lookup returns CDR1 MNHEY and CDR2 SVGAGI. The sample here was peripheral blood, taken in the second trimester of pregnancy. This rearrangement joins TRBV6-5 to TRBJ1-4; 7 bases line up with TRBD1. The clonotype originates from a female donor in good health, enrolled as a control in a pregnancy study. In DNA, the CDR3 is TGTGCCAGCAGAGGAGGGGGCTCTAATGAAAAACTGTTTTTT. Its translation is CASRGGGSNEKLFF.